These 2 T cell receptor beta chains came from one sample sequenced in a study of T cell repertoires in cytomegalovirus infection. Via MiXCR, TCRdb re-called the reads, giving one row per CDR3 protein. The sample carries approximately 150,000 distinct CDR3 sequences, roughly 20% recorded once. Their antigens are not known. Material: CD8+ T cells from cultured PBMCs, obtained from culture after CMV antigen stimulation. These receptor sequences come from a human donor in good health (CMV status not recorded). Some clones in this sample may be carry-over from other donors' samples.

The rearrangement links TRBV2 to TRBJ2-1, with 9 bases matching TRBD2. V gave up 5 bases and J gave up 7 bases; unmatched junction bases: 12. Germline assignment: CDR1 SNHLY and CDR2 FYNNEI. The CDR3 loop spans 16 amino acids. CDR3 DNA sequence: TGTGCCAGCAGTTATACCGGCGGGGGGGCCCTTAATGAGCAGTTCTTC. Its protein product is CASSYTGGGALNEQFF.

The chain joins TRBV9 to TRBJ2-3; no clear D gene. Trimming removed 3 bases from V and 6 bases from J, with 14 bases in between. The germline V gene has CDR1 SGDLS and CDR2 YYNGEE. This CDR3 contains 14 residues. Written as DNA, the CDR3 is TGTGCCAGCAGCGCGCGACGAGAGGCTGATACGCAGTATTTT. Encoded protein: CASSARREADTQYF. The whole variable domain, filled in from reference TRBV9 and TRBJ2-3, reads DSGVTQTPKHLITATGQRVTLRCSPRSGDLSVYWYQQSLDQGLQFLIQYYNGEERAKGNILERFSAQQFPDLHSELNLSSLELGDSALYFCASSARREADTQYFGPGTRLTVL.